This TCR beta chain stems from a study of cytomegalovirus exposure and HLA in healthy donors. The PCR had 60 Vbeta and 13 Jbeta primers. Method: immunoSEQ multiplex PCR; TCRdb's copy keeps in-frame clones and lacks some. The sample has under 150,000 clones, over 80% seen once. In germline, CDR1 is SGHNT, CDR2 YENEEA. Deletions cut 1 base from V and 9 bases from J, with 10 bases between. CDR3 length: 13 residues. The chain uses TRBV11-3 and TRBJ2-1, with D possibly TRBD2 on 5 matching bases. Material: PBMCs. The receptor was derived from a boy younger than 18 in good health and CMV-seronegative. CDR3: CASSLASLIEQFF. CDR3 bases: TGTGCCAGCAGCTTAGCTAGCCTCATTGAGCAGTTCTTC.